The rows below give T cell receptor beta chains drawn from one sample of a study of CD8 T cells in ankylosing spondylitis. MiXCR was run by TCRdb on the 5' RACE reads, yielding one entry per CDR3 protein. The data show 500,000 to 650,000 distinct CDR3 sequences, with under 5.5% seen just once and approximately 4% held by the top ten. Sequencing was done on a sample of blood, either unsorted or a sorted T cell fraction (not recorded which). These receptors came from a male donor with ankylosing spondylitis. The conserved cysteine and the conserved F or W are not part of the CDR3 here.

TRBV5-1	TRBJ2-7	ASSRTGPSYEQY
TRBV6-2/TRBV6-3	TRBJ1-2	ASSSTKEGPYT
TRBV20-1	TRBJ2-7	SASLPLGQY
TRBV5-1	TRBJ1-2	ASRLTGEHYGYT
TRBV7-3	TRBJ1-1	ASGTTGSTEAF
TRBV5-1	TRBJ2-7	ASSPPGLPAEQY
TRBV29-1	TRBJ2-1	SATRGAGGWNEQF
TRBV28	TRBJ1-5	ASSSLSGENQPQH
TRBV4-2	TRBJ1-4	ASSQGPGQDLLATNEKLF
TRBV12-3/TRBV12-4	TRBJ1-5	ASSLGRTGQFQPQH
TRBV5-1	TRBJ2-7	ASSFLTDYEQY
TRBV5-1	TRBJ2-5	ASSLGGTGGQETQY
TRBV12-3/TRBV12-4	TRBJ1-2	ASSLSARGFGYT
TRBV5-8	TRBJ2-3	ASSLAGGVATQY
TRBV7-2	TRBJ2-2	ASRPGWALNTGELF
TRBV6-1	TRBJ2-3	ASSEAQGATDTQY
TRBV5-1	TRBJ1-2	ASSPEGGYGYT
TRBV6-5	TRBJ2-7	ASSLRRAGPPPYEQY
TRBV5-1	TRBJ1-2	ASSRQGTTSNYGYT
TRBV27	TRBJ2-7	ASSSLTGDEQY
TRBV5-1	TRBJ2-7	ASSLPPAYEQY
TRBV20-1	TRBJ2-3	SASHPAAGPTYTQY
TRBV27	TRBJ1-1	AIRAGTGDTEAF
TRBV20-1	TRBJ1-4	SAKEGSEKLF
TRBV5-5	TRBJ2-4	ASSPLAGIKNIQY
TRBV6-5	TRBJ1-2	ASTYGGYGYT
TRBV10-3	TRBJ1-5	AISESGTGLNQPQH
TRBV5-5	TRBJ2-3	ASSFLTSTDTQY
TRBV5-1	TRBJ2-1	ASSPSPGQYNEQF
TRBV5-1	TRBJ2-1	ASSFLALGAHEQF
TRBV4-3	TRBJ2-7	ASSRVGEGISYEQY
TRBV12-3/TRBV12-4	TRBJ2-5	ASSPTGATETQY
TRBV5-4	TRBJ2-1	ASSWTGTDEQF
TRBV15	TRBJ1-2	ATSRGGGGIYGYT
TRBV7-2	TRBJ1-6	ASSADSWGSPLH
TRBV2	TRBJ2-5	ASSEAMTGLGTQY
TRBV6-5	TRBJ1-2	ASSYIKSGGYT
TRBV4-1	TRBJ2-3	ASSQGRGAASLNTQY
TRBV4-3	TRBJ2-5	ASSQDGAGALETQY
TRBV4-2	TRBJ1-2	ASSQEWQINYGYT
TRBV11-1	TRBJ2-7	ASNVGGIPYEQY
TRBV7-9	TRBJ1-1	ASSLASGTEAF
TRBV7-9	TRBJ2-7	ASSLVKGRGEQY
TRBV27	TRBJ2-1	ASSFTGFRNEQF
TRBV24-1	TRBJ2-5	ATSDPGTSGIHRSETQY
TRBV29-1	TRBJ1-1	SVAQIRNTEAF
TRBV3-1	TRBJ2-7	ASSPMPGFSYEQY
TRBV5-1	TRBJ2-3	ASSSDSGLAGVEQGTDTQY
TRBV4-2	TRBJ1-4	ASSQGGKDNEKLF
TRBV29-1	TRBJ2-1	SVDPPLAGEHSSNEQF
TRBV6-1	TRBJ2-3	ASIFRRAGFRVDTQY
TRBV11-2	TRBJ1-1	ASSAFRFWAF
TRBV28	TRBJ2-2	ASSFPMDTGELF